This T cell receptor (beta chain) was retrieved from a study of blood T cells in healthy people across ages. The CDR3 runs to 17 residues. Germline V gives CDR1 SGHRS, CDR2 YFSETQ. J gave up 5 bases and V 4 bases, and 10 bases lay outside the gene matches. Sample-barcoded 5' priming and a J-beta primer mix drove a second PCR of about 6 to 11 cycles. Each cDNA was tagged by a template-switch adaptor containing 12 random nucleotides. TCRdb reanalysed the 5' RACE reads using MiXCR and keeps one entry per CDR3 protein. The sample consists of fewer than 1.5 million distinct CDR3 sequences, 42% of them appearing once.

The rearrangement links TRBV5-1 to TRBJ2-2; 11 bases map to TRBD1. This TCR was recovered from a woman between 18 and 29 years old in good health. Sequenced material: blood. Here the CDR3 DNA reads TGCGCCAGCAGCCTGGACAGGGGGCCACTGGGTACCGGGGAGCTGTTTTTT. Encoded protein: CASSLDRGPLGTGELFF.